These 12 T cell receptor beta chains came from one sample sequenced in a study of a mutant IDH1 vaccine in newly diagnosed glioma. These receptors have no known antigen. Stated time point: week 47, end of study. In every dose of vaccine, 300 ug of mutant IDH1 20-mer peptide was given alongside topical imiquimod. Sequencing used immunoSEQ multiplex PCR; TCRdb keeps in-frame clones, though not all of them. The table shows about 56,000 clones, with roughly 80% occurring only once. Sequencing was performed on PBMCs, taken from a glioma patient whose treatment included an IDH1 peptide vaccine. These receptors were taken from a man aged 50 to 60 with glioma.

For the CDR3, the DNA is TGCAGCGTTGAAGATTGGGGACAGGGTGTGAACAATGAGCAGTTCTTC. Translation: CSVEDWGQGVNNEQFF. The chain joins TRBV29-1 to TRBJ2-1; 9 positions agree with TRBD1. CDR3 length: 16 residues. J lost 5 bases, V lost 0 bases, and 8 bases had no gene match. CDR1 and CDR2 (germline): SQVTM, ANQGSEA.

In the case of this clone: Within the sample, other DNA sequences also encode this same CDR3. The rearrangement joins TRBV5-1 to TRBJ1-1; weak D call: TRBD1 (5 bases). CDR1 SGHRS and CDR2 YFSETQ come from the germline V gene. V was pared by 4 bases and J by 1 base, with 8 bases between. CDR3 length: 13 amino acids. CDR3 amino acids: CASSQQGNTEAFF. In DNA form, the CDR3 reads TGCGCCAGCAGCCAGCAGGGGAACACTGAAGCTTTCTTT.

The V and J genes are TRBV5-4 and TRBJ2-7; a possible D gene is TRBD2 (6 bases). Germline V gene lookup returns CDR1 SGHNT and CDR2 YYREEE (reference sequence). This CDR3 spans 15 amino acids. Trimming removed 2 bases from V and 0 bases from J, with 12 bases in between. The CDR3 DNA reads as TGTGCCAGCAGCTTAGGAGGGTTAAGCTCCTACGAGCAGTACTTC. Translated, it gives CASSLGGLSSYEQYF.

The chain carries TRBV5-6 and TRBJ1-5, with no clear D. The germline CDR1 and CDR2 sequences are SGHDT and YYEEEE. The V gene lost 0 bases and the J gene lost 6 bases, with 10 bases spanning the gap. The length of the CDR3 is 14 residues. The CDR3 loop is CASSLGYGRQPQHF. In DNA, the CDR3 is TGTGCCAGCAGCTTGGGATACGGACGTCAGCCCCAGCATTTT.

The sample holds a few counts of this clone. The chain has TRBV30 and TRBJ1-1; 7 nucleotides align to TRBD1. The CDR3 is made up of 14 amino acids. Germline CDR1 GTSNPN, CDR2 SVGIG (reference sequence). V shed 2 bases and J 7 bases; nucleotides not matched to a gene: 10. CDR3 bases: TGTGCCTGGAGTCGAATTCCGGGACAGAATGAAGCTTTCTTT. Translation gives CAWSRIPGQNEAFF. The complete variable domain, with remaining parts taken from reference TRBV30 and TRBJ1-1, reads SQTIHQWPATLVQPVGSPLSLECTVEGTSNPNLYWYRQAAGRGLQLLFYSVGIGQISSEVPQNLSASRPQDRQFILSSKKLLLSDSGFYLCAWSRIPGQNEAFFGQGTRLTVV.

The chain combines TRBV7-2 with TRBJ2-1; D is ambiguous. Germline V lookup: CDR1 SGHTA, CDR2 FQGNSA. The CDR3 runs 13 residues. Trimming removed 2 bases at V and 0 bases at J, with 2 bases between. The CDR3 DNA reads as TGTGCCAGCAGCTTAAACTCCTACAATGAGCAGTTCTTC. It translates to CASSLNSYNEQFF.

V is TRBV7-6 and J is TRBJ2-2; TRBD1 aligns across 9 bases. The J segment lost 5 bases and the V segment lost 5 bases, leaving 3 bases of the junction unmatched. Germline CDR1 and CDR2: SGHVS and FNYEAQ. This CDR3 contains 14 residues. The CDR3 sequence: CASSQGTGTGELFF. Here the CDR3 DNA reads TGTGCCAGCAGCCAAGGGACAGGGACCGGGGAGCTGTTTTTT.

CDR3 amino acids: CASSYGGISYEQYF. In DNA, the CDR3 is TGTGCCAGCAGCTACGGGGGGATCTCCTACGAGCAGTACTTC. The chain is built from TRBV27 and TRBJ2-7; TRBD2 matches at 7 bases. V lost 6 bases to trimming and J lost 0 bases; unmatched junction nucleotides: 5. CDR3 size: 14 residues. Germline CDR1 reads MNHEY; CDR2 reads SMNVEV (reference sequence).

This sequence joins TRBV28 and TRBJ1-1; TRBD1 agrees at 7 bases. The CDR3 consists of 14 residues. The germline V gene encodes CDR1 MDHEN and CDR2 SYDVKM. V shed 2 bases and J 5 bases; nucleotides not matched to a gene: 5. This chain's CDR3 is CASSLDREATEAFF. The CDR3 bases are TGTGCCAGCAGTTTAGACAGGGAAGCGACTGAAGCTTTCTTT.

The chain employs TRBV13 and TRBJ1-5; a possible D gene is TRBD1 (6 bases). V was shortened by 3 bases and J by 4 bases, with 10 bases between the two germline ends. From germline, CDR1 is PRHDT and CDR2 FYEKMQ (reference sequence). The CDR3 runs to 14 residues. The CDR3 protein is CASSLGAENQPQHF. The CDR3 DNA follows: TGTGCCAGCAGCTTGGGGGCGGAGAATCAGCCCCAGCATTTT.

The chain has TRBV4-1 and TRBJ2-3; no definite D call. Germline CDR1 and CDR2: MGHRA and YSYEKL. Trimming removed 4 bases from V and 2 bases from J, with 13 bases in between. This CDR3 spans 15 amino acids. CDR3 in amino acids: CASSPWTLNTDTQYF. CDR3 sequence (DNA): TGCGCCAGCAGCCCCTGGACCCTAAACACAGATACGCAGTATTTT.

The chain couples TRBV6-1 to TRBJ2-7; D is unresolved. V lost 3 bases and J lost 2, with 11 bases in between. CDR1 and CDR2 from the germline V gene are MNHNS and SASEGT. The CDR3 is 14 amino acids. In DNA form, the CDR3 reads TGTGCCAGCAGTGATCCCCTTGCTGCCTACGAGCAGTACTTC. Residues: CASSDPLAAYEQYF.